A single sample gave rise to the 29 T cell receptor beta chains below, sequenced in a study of shared clonotypes between healthy human individuals. In the naive CD8 group, cells lacked CD45RO and were positively selected for CCR7, so terminally differentiated effector memory CD45RA+ cells were left out. Assay: immunoSEQ multiplex PCR; the TCRdb copy retains only in-frame clones and omits some. The data contain about 2.2 million clones, roughly 93% of them singletons. The sequencing sample was made of naive CD8+ T cells from PBMCs. All receptors come from a man between 18 and 29 years old in good health. Some clones in this sample may be carry-over from other donors' samples.

The chain links TRBV28 to TRBJ1-2; D gene unclear. V was shortened by 3 bases and J by 8 bases, with 13 bases between the two germline ends. This CDR3 comprises 13 residues. Germline-derived CDR1 and CDR2 are MDHEN and SYDVKM. CDR3 residues: CASSFTWREGYTF. DNA for the CDR3: TGTGCCAGCAGTTTTACGTGGAGGGAAGGCTACACCTTC.

This clone turned up a few times. In the same sample, other DNA sequences code for this CDR3. This rearrangement joins TRBV27 to TRBJ2-7; 7 bases agree with TRBD2. This CDR3 comprises 13 residues. The junction had 7 bases not matched to a gene; V was cut back by 8 bases and J by 3 bases. The germline V gene has CDR1 MNHEY and CDR2 SMNVEV (reference sequence). This CDR3 reads CASRRGGSYEQYF. The CDR3 coding sequence is TGTGCCAGCCGGAGGGGAGGGAGCTACGAGCAGTACTTC.

The CDR3 loop reads CASSFSMEYEQFF. DNA for the CDR3: TGTGCCAGCAGTTTTTCTATGGAGTATGAGCAGTTCTTC. The chain is built from TRBV5-6 and TRBJ2-1; the D is unclear. V lost 5 bases to trimming and J lost 8 bases, with 14 bases between them. There are 13 residues in the CDR3. Germline CDR1 SGHDT, CDR2 YYEEEE.

The CDR3 sequence is CARSTTSGTYEQYF. CDR3 nucleotides: TGTGCCAGAAGCACAACTAGCGGTACCTACGAGCAGTACTTC. The chain joins TRBV5-3 to TRBJ2-7; TRBD2 aligns across 8 bases. TRBV5-3 has ORF status, its function being uncertain. J was trimmed by 2 bases and V by 4 bases; bases with no gene match: 5. The CDR3 extends over 14 amino acids.

The V and J genes are TRBV11-3 and TRBJ1-4; no clear D. Trimming took 3 bases from V and 9 from J, leaving 8 bases between them. This CDR3 has 12 residues. Looked up from germline, CDR1 is SGHNT and CDR2 is YENEEA. CDR3 nucleotide sequence: TGTGCCAGCAGCTTGGGCTATAAAAAACTGTTTTTT. Translation gives CASSLGYKKLFF. Variable domain in full (rest from reference TRBV11-3 and TRBJ1-4): EAGVVQSPRYKIIEKKQPVAFWCNPISGHNTLYWYLQNLGQGPELLIRYENEEAVDDSQLPKDRFSAERLKGVDSTLKIQPAELGDSAVYLCASSLGYKKLFFGSGTQLSVL.

The chain combines TRBV7-9 with TRBJ2-7; 7 bases line up with TRBD1. The CDR3 loop spans 12 amino acids. The trim removed 7 bases at V and 5 bases at J, leaving 5 bases unmatched. Germline lookup yields CDR1 SEHNR and CDR2 FQNEAQ (reference sequence). CDR3 region: CASTPGGDEQYF. DNA of the CDR3: TGTGCCAGCACTCCAGGGGGAGACGAGCAGTACTTC.

This clone occurred once. V usage is TRBV7-9 and J usage is TRBJ2-1; D perhaps matches TRBD2 (6 bases). Trimming removed 3 bases from V and 4 bases from J, with 16 bases in between. The germline V gene encodes CDR1 SEHNR and CDR2 FQNEAQ (reference sequence). The CDR3 spans 16 residues. The chain's CDR3 is CASSLGREGRYNEQFF. Here the CDR3 DNA reads TGTGCCAGCAGCTTGGGGCGGGAAGGTCGGTACAATGAGCAGTTCTTC.

J is TRBJ2-1 and V is TRBV7-9; 7 bases match TRBD1. CDR3 size: 14 residues. Germline V gene data show CDR1 as SEHNR and CDR2 as FQNEAQ (reference sequence). Trimming at V came to 5 bases and at J to 1 base, leaving 2 bases not matched to a gene. The CDR3 protein is CASSADRSYNEQFF. The CDR3 DNA follows: TGTGCCAGCAGCGCGGACAGGTCCTACAATGAGCAGTTCTTC.

V is TRBV5-6 and J is TRBJ1-5, with D hard to call. The germline CDR1 and CDR2 sequences are SGHDT and YYEEEE. V lost 2 bases and J 6 bases, leaving 12 bases between the germline ends. CDR3 size: 14 residues. The CDR3 bases are TGTGCCAGCAGCTTCTCGAGCAGTAGTCAGCCCCAGCATTTT. This gives the protein CASSFSSSSQPQHF.

The genes are TRBV4-1 and TRBJ2-7, with 10 bases identical to TRBD1. The CDR3 covers 15 residues. Germline V gene sequence: CDR1 MGHRA, CDR2 YSYEKL. The V and J ends lost 4 bases and 3 bases, in that order; junction bases with no gene match: 6. The CDR3 spells CASSLVTGGIYEQYF. DNA of the CDR3: TGCGCCAGCAGCCTCGTGACAGGGGGCATCTACGAGCAGTACTTC.

The chain combines TRBV30 with TRBJ2-5; D is unresolved. The J call could be wrong; TRBJ2-7 is a better fit for the DNA end. The CDR3 spans 11 residues. Looked up from germline, CDR1 is GTSNPN and CDR2 is SVGIG (reference sequence). The CDR3 protein is CAWSVGHEQYF. Here the CDR3 DNA reads TGTGCCTGGAGTGTAGGGCACGAGCAGTACTTC.

V usage is TRBV7-2 and J usage is TRBJ1-1; D perhaps matches TRBD1 (6 bases). V was trimmed by 4 bases and J by 0 bases, leaving 12 bases between them. The germline V gene encodes CDR1 SGHTA and CDR2 FQGNSA. The CDR3 is 15 residues long. DNA of the CDR3: TGTGCCAGCAGCTCGGACGGACAGCTGAACACTGAAGCTTTCTTT. This codes for CASSSDGQLNTEAFF.

This chain uses TRBV7-3 with TRBJ1-1; the match to TRBD1 covers 10 bases. The CDR3 covers 13 residues. Trimming took 5 bases from V and 12 from J; bases not matched to a gene: 9. Germline values: CDR1 SGHTA, CDR2 FQGTGA. The CDR3 sequence is CASSPAGTGVTFF. DNA of the CDR3: TGTGCCAGCAGCCCCGCGGGGACAGGGGTAACTTTCTTT.

This chain links TRBV21-1 with TRBJ1-5. TRBV21-1 is a pseudogene segment. The CDR3 spans 15 residues. The chain's CDR3 is CASSKVRGGNQPQHF. The CDR3 coding sequence is TGTGCCAGCAGCAAAGTCCGGGGAGGGAATCAGCCCCAGCATTTT.

This chain links TRBV5-4 with TRBJ1-1; D is perhaps TRBD1 (6 bases). V was clipped by 3 bases and J by 6 bases, with 18 bases between them. The CDR3 runs to 15 residues. Germline values: CDR1 SGHNT, CDR2 YYREEE (reference sequence). CDR3 sequence reads: CASSSSGDLVAEAFF. CDR3 nucleotides: TGTGCCAGCAGCTCATCAGGGGATCTGGTCGCTGAAGCTTTCTTT. The variable domain in full, completed from reference TRBV5-4 and TRBJ1-1, reads ETGVTQSPTHLIKTRGQQVTLRCSSQSGHNTVSWYQQALGQGPQFIFQYYREEENGRGNFPPRFSGLQFPNYSSELNVNALELDDSALYLCASSSSGDLVAEAFFGQGTRLTVV.

With respect to this clone: Other DNA sequences in the same sample also yield this CDR3. The V call is TRBV7-9, the J call TRBJ2-7; D is perhaps TRBD1 (5 bases). This CDR3 has 12 amino acids. Trimming removed 4 bases from V and 4 bases from J, with 8 bases in between. Germline CDR1 SEHNR, CDR2 FQNEAQ (reference sequence). This chain's CDR3 is CASSSQGYEQYF. The CDR3 nucleotides are TGTGCCAGCAGCTCCCAGGGTTACGAGCAGTACTTC.

The V and J genes are TRBV4-3 and TRBJ2-3, with D perhaps being TRBD1 or TRBD2 (5 bases each). The CDR3 sequence is 17 residues long. Trimming took 2 bases from V and 5 from J, leaving 20 bases between them. Germline CDR1 LGHNA, CDR2 YSLEER. The CDR3: CASSQPAGRERGDTQYF. The CDR3 DNA follows: TGCGCCAGCAGCCAACCCGCGGGCAGGGAACGGGGAGATACGCAGTATTTT.

The genes are TRBV7-9 and TRBJ2-1, with TRBD1 matching 9 bases. CDR3 length: 16 amino acids. The germline CDR1 and CDR2 sequences are SEHNR and FQNEAQ (reference sequence). The J segment lost 6 bases and the V segment lost 5 bases, leaving 11 bases of the junction unmatched. CDR3 DNA: TGTGCCAGCAGCCTAATTGGGACAGGGATAGGCAATGAGCAGTTCTTC. Protein sequence: CASSLIGTGIGNEQFF.

CDR3 region: CASSQGGGRAEAFF. In nucleotides, the CDR3 is TGTGCCAGCAGCCAAGGGGGGGGACGGGCTGAAGCTTTCTTT. The chain joins TRBV11-3 to TRBJ1-1; possibly TRBD1 for D (6 bases). Germline CDR1 is SGHNT and CDR2 is YENEEA. The CDR3 runs 14 residues. V lost 5 bases and J lost 6, with 16 bases in between.

J is TRBJ2-7 and V is TRBV14; 7 bases map to TRBD1. This CDR3 is 16 amino acids long. The ends lost 3 bases at V and 7 bases at J; junction bases unmatched: 15. The V gene's germline CDR1 is SGHDN and CDR2 FVKESK. CDR3 nucleotide sequence: TGTGCCAGCAGCCAGCAATCACGCCACAGGGGCCTGGAGCAGTACTTC. Protein product: CASSQQSRHRGLEQYF.

The CDR3 nucleotides read TGTGCCAGCAGTACCAACAGGGCGGCTAATGAAAAACTGTTTTTT. Protein product: CASSTNRAANEKLFF. This chain joins TRBV27 and TRBJ1-4, with D possibly matching TRBD1 (6 bases). The CDR3 covers 15 residues. Deletions cut 5 bases from V and 3 bases from J, with 13 bases between. Germline V gene lookup returns CDR1 MNHEY and CDR2 SMNVEV (reference sequence).

CDR3 sequence reads: CASSTQPWDPLFF. DNA for the CDR3: TGTGCCAGCAGCACCCAGCCGTGGGACCCCCTGTTTTTT. J is TRBJ1-4 and V is TRBV7-9, with D possibly TRBD1 on 5 matching bases. V was pared by 5 bases and J by 14 bases, with 18 bases between. Germline lookup yields CDR1 SEHNR and CDR2 FQNEAQ (reference sequence). The CDR3 contains 13 residues.

The CDR3 DNA reads TGTGCCAGCAGCCGTATAGACCCTCCAGATACGCAGTATTTT. It yields the protein CASSRIDPPDTQYF. The J gene is TRBJ2-3, the V gene TRBV7-8, with unresolved D. Trimming cost V 5 bases and J 4 bases, with 13 bases left between them. CDR3 size: 14 residues. CDR1 SGHVS and CDR2 FQNEAQ come from the germline V gene.

This chain links TRBV5-4 with TRBJ1-2, with D tentatively TRBD1 (5 bases). The germline V and J ends were trimmed by 10 bases and 6 bases, with 13 bases remaining between them. Germline assignment: CDR1 SGHNT and CDR2 YYREEE (reference sequence). The CDR3 totals 11 residues. CDR3 region: CACQGPNGYTF. CDR3 nucleotide sequence: TGTGCCTGTCAGGGACCCAATGGCTACACCTTC.

The chain has TRBV10-3 and TRBJ2-5; TRBD1 aligns across 9 bases. The CDR3 consists of 16 residues. In germline, CDR1 is ENHRY, CDR2 SYGVKD. After removal of 1 base from V and 1 base from J, the junction contained 4 bases not matched to a gene. Here the CDR3 DNA reads TGTGCCATCAGTGAGTTCAGGGACAGGGCCCAAGAGACCCAGTACTTC. It encodes CAISEFRDRAQETQYF.

The CDR3 is CATSRDQPGPYNEQFF. The CDR3 DNA is TGTGCCACCAGCAGAGATCAACCCGGACCCTACAATGAGCAGTTCTTC. This chain connects TRBV15 to TRBJ2-1, with D unclear. The CDR3 covers 16 residues. Germline CDR1 and CDR2: LNHNV and YYDKDF (reference sequence). V shed 0 bases and J shed 2 bases, with 11 bases lying between them.

The chain recombines TRBV28 with TRBJ2-7, with 8 nucleotides matching TRBD1. With 5 bases clipped from V and 3 bases from J, the junction kept 15 bases outside the gene matches. Germline assignment: CDR1 MDHEN and CDR2 SYDVKM. This CDR3 region has 17 residues. The CDR3 sequence: CASSPPAGQASGYEQYF. The CDR3 DNA reads TGTGCCAGCAGTCCCCCGGCGGGACAGGCGTCTGGCTACGAGCAGTACTTC.

The gene calls are TRBV15 and TRBJ2-7, with 12 nucleotides matching TRBD1. Germline V gene data show CDR1 as LNHNV and CDR2 as YYDKDF (reference sequence). The CDR3 has 16 residues. Losses at the gene ends were 0 bases for V and 4 bases for J; bases not matched to a gene: 4. This CDR3 is CATSRDRDRGQYEQYF. For the CDR3, the DNA is TGTGCCACCAGCAGAGATCGGGACAGGGGGCAATACGAGCAGTACTTC.

This chain connects TRBV20-1 to TRBJ2-1, with D possibly being TRBD1 or TRBD2 (5 bases each). With 7 bases removed from V and 8 bases from J, the gap between germline ends came to 6 bases. Germline CDR1 reads DFQATT; CDR2 reads SNEGSKA (reference sequence). The CDR3 extends over 9 amino acids. The CDR3 here is CSGGDEQFF. Here the CDR3 DNA reads TGCAGTGGAGGGGATGAGCAGTTCTTC.